This TCR beta chain was retrieved from a study of OX40 agonist ivuxolimab in advanced cancers. Sequencing was performed with immunoSEQ multiplex PCR; in TCRdb, only in-frame clones are kept and a portion is missing. The sample includes 60,000 to 80,000 clones, roughly 80% of them seen just once. This clone was counted once. The length of the CDR3 is 14 residues. Germline V gene data show CDR1 as SGHDT and CDR2 as YYEEEE. Deletions cut 4 bases from V and 5 bases from J, with 13 bases between. Autoimmune disease history or systemic immunosuppression excluded patients. The gene calls are TRBV5-6 and TRBJ2-1; D perhaps matches TRBD2 (5 bases). This receptor was obtained from an adult with an advanced solid tumor such as melanoma, head and neck, liver or kidney cancer. Sample: CD4+ or CD8+ T cells sorted from blood, taken in a trial of the OX40 agonist ivuxolimab. CDR3 sequence reads: CASSRPRLNNEQFF. The CDR3 DNA reads as TGTGCCAGCAGCAGACCTCGACTAAACAATGAGCAGTTCTTC.